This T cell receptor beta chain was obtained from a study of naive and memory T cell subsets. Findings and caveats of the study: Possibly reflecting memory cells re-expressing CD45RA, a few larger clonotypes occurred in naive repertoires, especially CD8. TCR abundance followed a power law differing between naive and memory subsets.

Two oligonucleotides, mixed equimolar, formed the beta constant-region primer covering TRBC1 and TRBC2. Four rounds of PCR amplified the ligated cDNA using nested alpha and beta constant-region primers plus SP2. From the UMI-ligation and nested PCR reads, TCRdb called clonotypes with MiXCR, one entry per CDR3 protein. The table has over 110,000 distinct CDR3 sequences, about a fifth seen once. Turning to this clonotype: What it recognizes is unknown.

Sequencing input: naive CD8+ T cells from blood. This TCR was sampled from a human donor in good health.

The CDR3 protein is CASSSQLTDRLGDEQFF. In DNA, the CDR3 is TGTGCCAGCAGCTCCCAACTGACCGACAGGCTCGGGGATGAGCAGTTCTTC. The V gene is TRBV7-8, the J gene TRBJ2-1, with D tentatively TRBD1 (6 bases). Trimming shortened V by 4 bases and J by 8 bases, and 24 bases separated the two germline ends. Per germline, CDR1 SGHVS and CDR2 FQNEAQ. CDR3 length: 17 residues.